Each of the 3 T cell receptor beta chains below was sequenced from the same sample in a study of blood T cell repertoires in COVID-19. Sequencing used immunoSEQ multiplex PCR; TCRdb keeps in-frame clones, though not all of them. The sample holds almost 100,000 clones, around 86% seen once. Material: peripheral blood. The receptors come from a man aged 50-59 years with acute or convalescent COVID-19.

This sequence joins TRBV10-2 and TRBJ2-3, with D tentatively TRBD2 (6 bases). The CDR3 is 18 residues long. The V gene lost 0 bases and the J gene lost 2 bases, with 18 bases spanning the gap. Germline V gene sequence: CDR1 WSHSY, CDR2 SAAADI. The CDR3 is CASSESGGGRTYTDTQYF. The CDR3 nucleotides are TGCGCCAGCAGTGAGTCCGGGGGAGGCCGAACTTACACAGATACGCAGTATTTT.

V and J are TRBV5-1 and TRBJ1-1, with D possibly being TRBD1 (6 bases). The CDR3 contains 14 residues. Trimming took off 2 bases at V and 5 bases at J, with 13 bases between the two ends. The germline CDR1 and CDR2 sequences are SGHRS and YFSETQ. The CDR3 DNA is TGCGCCAGCAGCTTAGGACAGCAGACGACTGAAGCTTTCTTT. It yields the protein CASSLGQQTTEAFF.

The chain has TRBV25-1 and TRBJ1-6; TRBD1 aligns across 8 bases. Germline lookup yields CDR1 MGHDK and CDR2 SYGVNS. This CDR3 is built from 18 residues. J lost 7 bases, V lost 2 bases, and 13 bases had no gene match. CDR3 sequence (DNA): TGTGCCAGCAGTGAAAGGGGTCAGGGGGCACTATGGAATTCACCCCTCCACTTT. Its protein is CASSERGQGALWNSPLHF.